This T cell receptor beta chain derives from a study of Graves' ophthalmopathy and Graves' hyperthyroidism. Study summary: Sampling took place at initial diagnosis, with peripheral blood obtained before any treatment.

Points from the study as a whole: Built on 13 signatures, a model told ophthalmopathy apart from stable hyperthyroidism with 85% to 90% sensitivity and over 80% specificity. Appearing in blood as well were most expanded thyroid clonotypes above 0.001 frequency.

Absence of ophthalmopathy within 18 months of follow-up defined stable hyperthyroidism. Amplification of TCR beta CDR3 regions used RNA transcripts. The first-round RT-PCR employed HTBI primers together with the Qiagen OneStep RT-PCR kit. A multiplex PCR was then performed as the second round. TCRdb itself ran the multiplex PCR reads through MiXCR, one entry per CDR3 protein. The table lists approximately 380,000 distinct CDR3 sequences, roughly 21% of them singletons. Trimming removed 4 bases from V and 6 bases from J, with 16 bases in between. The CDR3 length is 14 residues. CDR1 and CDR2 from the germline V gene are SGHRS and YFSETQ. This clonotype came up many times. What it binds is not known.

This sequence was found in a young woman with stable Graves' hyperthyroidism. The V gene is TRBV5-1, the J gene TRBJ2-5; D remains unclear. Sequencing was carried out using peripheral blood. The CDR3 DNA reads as TGCGCCAGCAGCGTCAGGCTTGGGAAACAGACCCAGTACTTC. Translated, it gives CASSVRLGKQTQYF.